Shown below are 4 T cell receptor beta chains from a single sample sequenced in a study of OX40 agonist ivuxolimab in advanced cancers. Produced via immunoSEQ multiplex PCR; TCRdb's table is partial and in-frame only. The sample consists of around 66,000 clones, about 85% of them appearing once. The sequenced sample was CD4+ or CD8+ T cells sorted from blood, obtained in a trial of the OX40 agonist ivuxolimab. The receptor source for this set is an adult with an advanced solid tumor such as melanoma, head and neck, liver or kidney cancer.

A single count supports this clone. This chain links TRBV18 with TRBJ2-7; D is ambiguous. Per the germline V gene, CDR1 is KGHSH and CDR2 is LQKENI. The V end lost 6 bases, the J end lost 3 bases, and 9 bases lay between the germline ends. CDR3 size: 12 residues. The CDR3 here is CASSTTDYEQYF. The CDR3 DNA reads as TGTGCCAGCTCCACGACCGACTACGAGCAGTACTTC. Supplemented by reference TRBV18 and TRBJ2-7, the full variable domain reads NAGVMQNPRHLVRRRGQEARLRCSPMKGHSHVYWYRQLPEEGLKFMVYLQKENIIDESGMPKERFSAEFPKEGPSILRIQQVVRGDSAAYFCASSTTDYEQYFGPGTRLTVT.

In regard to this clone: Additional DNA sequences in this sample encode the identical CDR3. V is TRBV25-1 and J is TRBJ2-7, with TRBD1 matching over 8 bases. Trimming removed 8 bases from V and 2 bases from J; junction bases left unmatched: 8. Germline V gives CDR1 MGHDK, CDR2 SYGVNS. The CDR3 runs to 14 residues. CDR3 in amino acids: CASGRQGLTYEQYF. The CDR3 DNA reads TGTGCCAGCGGCAGACAGGGGCTAACCTACGAGCAGTACTTC.

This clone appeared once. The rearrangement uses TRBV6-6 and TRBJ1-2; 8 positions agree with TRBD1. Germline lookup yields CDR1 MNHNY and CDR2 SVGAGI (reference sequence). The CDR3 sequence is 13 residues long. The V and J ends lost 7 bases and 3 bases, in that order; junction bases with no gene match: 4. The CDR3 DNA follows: TGTGCCAGCACCCAGACAGGGGACTATGGCTACACCTTC. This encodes CASTQTGDYGYTF.

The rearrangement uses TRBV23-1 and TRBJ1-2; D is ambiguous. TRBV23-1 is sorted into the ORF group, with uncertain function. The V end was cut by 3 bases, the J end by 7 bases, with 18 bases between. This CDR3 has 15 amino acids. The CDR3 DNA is TGCGCCAGCAGTCATAAAGACGAGCCGGTATCTGGCTACACCTTC. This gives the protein CASSHKDEPVSGYTF.